The 28 T cell receptor beta chains given below trace back to one sample, sequenced in a study of CD8 T cells in ankylosing spondylitis (dated by TCRdb to 2017 to 2019). The receptor library was made with 5' RACE. Sequencing was carried out with an Illumina HiSeq 2500. TCRdb reprocessing: public reads trimmed at Q25 with fastp, clones called with MiXCR, in-frame beta chains kept. CDR3 protein duplicates are merged, each entry listing the most common genes and DNA. The sample table holds approximately 220,000 distinct CDR3 sequences, of which around 24% were seen once. 5% to 7.5% of the sample lies in the top ten. The sequenced material came from blood, either unsorted or a sorted T cell fraction (not recorded which). The origin of the receptors is a male donor with ankylosing spondylitis or in good health (not recorded which).

A remark on this clonotype: This could be a read error, since a much larger clone is one nucleotide away. The CDR3 is CASSFPQGFNTEAFF. The DNA for the CDR3 is TGTGCCAGCAGCTTCCCGCAGGGATTCAACACTGAAGCTTTCTTT. The V call is TRBV7-9, the J call TRBJ1-1; TRBD1 is a possible D gene (5 bases). The CDR3 runs to 15 residues. Germline values: CDR1 SEHNR, CDR2 FQNEAQ (reference sequence). Trimming removed 3 bases at V and 2 bases at J, with 13 bases between.

In this sample, this clonotype turned up many times. The chain recombines TRBV9 with TRBJ2-4; no clear D gene. Germline CDR1 reads SGDLS; CDR2 reads YYNGEE. Trimming took off 4 bases at V and 1 base at J, with 12 bases between the two ends. The CDR3 is made up of 15 amino acids. DNA for the CDR3: TGTGCCAGCAGCAGGGAAGATGGGGCCAAAAACATTCAGTACTTC. It is translated as CASSREDGAKNIQYF. Full variable domain (rest looked up from reference TRBV9 and TRBJ2-4): DSGVTQTPKHLITATGQRVTLRCSPRSGDLSVYWYQQSLDQGLQFLIQYYNGEERAKGNILERFSAQQFPDLHSELNLSSLELGDSALYFCASSREDGAKNIQYFGAGTRLSVL.

This clonotype was seen a handful of times. This rearrangement joins TRBV9 to TRBJ2-3; 7 bases line up with TRBD1. CDR3 length equals 15 residues. J was trimmed by 4 bases and V by 4 bases; bases with no gene match: 9. In germline, CDR1 is SGDLS, CDR2 YYNGEE. Here the CDR3 reads CASSPRTGAPDTQYF. For the CDR3, the DNA is TGTGCCAGCAGCCCGCGGACAGGCGCCCCAGATACGCAGTATTTT.

This clonotype was picked up a small number of times. The rearrangement uses TRBV4-2 and TRBJ2-1; TRBD1 matches at 7 bases. Germline CDR1 reads LGHNA; CDR2 reads YNFKEQ. The J segment lost 9 bases and the V segment lost 3 bases, leaving 20 bases of the junction unmatched. The CDR3 contains 18 residues. DNA for the CDR3: TGTGCCAGCAGCCAGCCCAAGGGACAGCCTGGGTATAAGAGTGAGCAGTTCTTC. Encoded protein: CASSQPKGQPGYKSEQFF.

This clonotype was recorded at least ten times. The V call is TRBV15, the J call TRBJ2-7; no clear D. The CDR3 consists of 15 residues. The germline gives CDR1 LNHNV, CDR2 YYDKDF (reference sequence). Trimming pared 0 bases from V and 1 base from J, leaving 10 bases between. This CDR3 is CATSRDSADSYEQYF. The CDR3 DNA follows: TGTGCCACCAGCAGAGATTCGGCGGATTCCTACGAGCAGTACTTC.

The V gene is TRBV19, the J gene TRBJ1-5; D not resolved. Between the trimmed V and J ends, which lost 0 bases and 2 bases, there was a span of 8 bases. The CDR3 spans 15 residues. In germline, CDR1 is LNHDA, CDR2 SQIVND (reference sequence). The CDR3, as DNA: TGTGCCAGTAGTATAGAGGGTCGTGGCAATCAGCCCCAGCATTTT. Translated: CASSIEGRGNQPQHF.

This clonotype was counted between two and nine times. The rearrangement joins TRBV28 to TRBJ2-3; TRBD2 is a possible D gene (6 bases). Germline CDR1 is MDHEN and CDR2 is SYDVKM. The V end lost 6 bases, the J end lost 1 base, and 11 bases lay between the germline ends. The CDR3 extends over 14 amino acids. CDR3 sequence reads: CASSASDRTDTQYF. DNA for the CDR3: TGTGCCAGCAGCGCTAGCGACCGCACAGATACGCAGTATTTT.

This clonotype came up many times. This chain connects TRBV20-1 to TRBJ1-1; D remains ambiguous. Germline V gene data show CDR1 as DFQATT and CDR2 as SNEGSKA (reference sequence). CDR3 length equals 13 residues. V lost 0 bases and J 4 bases, leaving 9 bases between the germline ends. CDR3 in amino acids: CSARDGSITEAFF. CDR3 DNA: TGCAGTGCTAGAGATGGATCTATCACTGAAGCTTTCTTT.

This clonotype was counted between two and nine times. The chain uses TRBV12-3 or TRBV12-4 and TRBJ2-7; no clear D gene. Trimming took 0 bases from V and 3 from J, leaving 9 bases between them. CDR3 size: 14 residues. The CDR3 DNA follows: TGTGCCAGCAGTTTAGCCAGCGCCCACTACGAGCAGTACTTC. Its protein product is CASSLASAHYEQYF.

The V and J genes are TRBV20-1 and TRBJ1-2; D is ambiguous. CDR1 and CDR2 (germline): DFQATT, SNEGSKA (reference sequence). This CDR3 region has 12 residues. CDR3 coding DNA: TGCAGCCCCCGACGGTCTAACTATGGCTACACCTTC. This gives the protein CSPRRSNYGYTF.

With respect to this clonotype: Compared with germline, one end of the junction differs, possibly owing to a read error. V and J are TRBV3-1 and TRBJ2-7; 7 nucleotides agree with TRBD1. This CDR3 comprises 11 residues. Germline CDR1 LGHDT, CDR2 YNNKEL (reference sequence). The CDR3 loop reads CASSHSGTEFF. Here the CDR3 DNA reads TGTGCCAGCAGCCACTCCGGGACAGAGTTCTTC.

The genes are TRBV2 and TRBJ2-2; 9 nucleotides align to TRBD1. The CDR3 contains 15 residues. Germline values: CDR1 SNHLY, CDR2 FYNNEI. V lost 6 bases and J lost 5; bases outside the gene matches: 7. The DNA of the CDR3 is TGTGCCAGCAGGCGACCGACAGGGGGAACCGGGGAGCTGTTTTTT. Protein sequence: CASRRPTGGTGELFF. The full variable domain, in which reference TRBV2 and TRBJ2-2 provide the parts outside the CDR3, is EPEVTQTPSHQVTQMGQEVILRCVPISNHLYFYWYRQILGQKVEFLVSFYNNEISEKSEIFDDQFSVERPDGSNFTLKIRSTKLEDSAMYFCASRRPTGGTGELFFGEGSRLTVL.

This clonotype came up many times. The chain carries TRBV29-1 and TRBJ2-1; 7 bases agree with TRBD1. The V and J ends lost 7 bases and 2 bases, in that order; junction bases with no gene match: 26. The length of the CDR3 is 20 residues. Germline V gene data show CDR1 as SQVTM and CDR2 as ANQGSEA. The CDR3 reads CSAFKFTGAHRYAAYNEQFF. The CDR3 region has the DNA TGCAGCGCCTTTAAATTCACAGGGGCCCATCGCTACGCTGCCTACAATGAGCAGTTCTTC.

J is TRBJ2-5 and V is TRBV25-1; 12 positions match TRBD2. V trimming: 3 bases; J trimming: 2 bases; junction bases outside the gene matches: 7. The CDR3 runs to 17 residues. Per germline, CDR1 MGHDK and CDR2 SYGVNS. The DNA for the CDR3 is TGTGCCAGCAGTGATCCCCGACTAGCGGGGGTACAAGAGACCCAGTACTTC. Amino acids: CASSDPRLAGVQETQYF.

This clonotype was found a few times. The V and J genes are TRBV7-3 and TRBJ2-1, with D maybe TRBD1 (5 bases). Germline V gene data show CDR1 as SGHTA and CDR2 as FQGTGA. CDR3 length equals 12 residues. V was cut by 4 bases and J by 10 bases, with 11 bases left in between. In DNA form, the CDR3 reads TGTGCCAGCAGCTCGACAGAAGGGGAGCAGTTCTTC. Protein sequence: CASSSTEGEQFF. Filled out from reference TRBV7-3 and TRBJ2-1, the complete variable domain reads GAGVSQTPSNKVTEKGKYVELRCDPISGHTALYWYRQSLGQGPEFLIYFQGTGAADDSGLPNDRFFAVRPEGSVSTLKIQRTERGDSAVYLCASSSTEGEQFFGPGTRLTVL.

V gene TRBV12-3 or TRBV12-4 combines with J gene TRBJ1-2; D unclear. The CDR3 covers 13 residues. Trimming stripped 4 bases from V and 7 bases from J, with 13 bases between. The DNA for the CDR3 is TGTGCCAGCAGTTCCATCCAGAGTAGTGGCTACACCTTC. Translating gives CASSSIQSSGYTF.

The chain has TRBV6-5 and TRBJ2-7; D not resolved. Germline values: CDR1 MNHEY, CDR2 SVGAGI. The V and J ends lost 4 bases and 4 bases respectively, with 17 bases between them. The CDR3 contains 15 residues. CDR3 nucleotide sequence: TGTGCCAGCAGTTTGGACCAAGGGAACCCATACGAGCAGTACTTC. Residues: CASSLDQGNPYEQYF.

This clonotype was found many times. The chain has TRBV6-5 and TRBJ2-7, with D unclear. Trimming shortened V by 11 bases and J by 0 bases, and 11 bases separated the two germline ends. The CDR3 has 12 residues. Germline V gene lookup returns CDR1 MNHEY and CDR2 SVGAGI. Written as DNA, the CDR3 is TGTGCCGGCGGACGGAACTCCTACGAGCAGTACTTC. This codes for CAGGRNSYEQYF.

This clonotype was seen more than once but under ten times. J is TRBJ1-5 and V is TRBV20-1; D remains ambiguous. Germline V gene sequence: CDR1 DFQATT, CDR2 SNEGSKA (reference sequence). This CDR3 spans 12 amino acids. V was shortened by 2 bases and J by 3 bases, with 5 bases between the two germline ends. The CDR3 DNA reads as TGCAGTGCTAGACAGGTCAATCAGCCCCAGCATTTT. Translating it yields CSARQVNQPQHF.

There are many counts of this clonotype. CDR3 in DNA: TGCAGCGCCGCGGGCCAAGCCGCCCGGGGGGATACGCAGTATTTT. Its translation: CSAAGQAARGDTQYF. J is TRBJ2-3 and V is TRBV29-1, with D possibly being TRBD2 (6 bases). The V end was cut by 7 bases, the J end by 6 bases, with 23 bases between. Germline CDR1 SQVTM, CDR2 ANQGSEA. CDR3 length: 15 amino acids.

This clonotype was detected only a few times. This rearrangement joins TRBV20-1 to TRBJ1-3, with D uncertain. The CDR3 is made up of 15 amino acids. CDR1 DFQATT and CDR2 SNEGSKA come from the germline V gene (reference sequence). Trimming took off 0 bases at V and 0 bases at J, with 9 bases between the two ends. The CDR3 DNA reads TGCAGTGCTAGAGAAGGCGTTAGCTCTGGAAACACCATATATTTT. This sequence encodes CSAREGVSSGNTIYF.

The chain joins TRBV6-1 to TRBJ1-5, with TRBD1 matching 8 bases. CDR1 and CDR2 from the germline V gene are MNHNS and SASEGT. The CDR3 sequence is 14 residues long. J was trimmed by 9 bases and V by 8 bases; bases with no gene match: 12. The chain's CDR3 is CASSGQGALGPQHF. The CDR3 DNA reads as TGTGCCAGCTCCGGACAGGGAGCGCTTGGGCCCCAGCATTTT.

As to this clonotype: This sequence may be a read error, since a much larger clone differs from it by one base. The chain combines TRBV6-1 with TRBJ2-3; 10 nucleotides agree with TRBD2. The CDR3 extends over 15 amino acids. Germline values: CDR1 MNHNS, CDR2 SASEGT. The CDR3: CPSSPSGSRADTQYF. CDR3 nucleotides: TGTCCCAGCAGTCCTAGCGGGAGTCGTGCAGATACGCAGTATTTT.

This clonotype was picked up many times. J is TRBJ2-5 and V is TRBV20-1; weak D call: TRBD1 (5 bases). With 5 bases removed from V and 3 bases from J, the gap between germline ends came to 7 bases. Per the germline V gene, CDR1 is DFQATT and CDR2 is SNEGSKA (reference sequence). CDR3 length equals 11 residues. The CDR3: CSASGKETQYF. The CDR3 bases are TGCAGTGCTTCAGGGAAAGAGACCCAGTACTTC.

The gene calls are TRBV12-3 or TRBV12-4 and TRBJ2-7, with a tentative D call TRBD1 (6 bases). The CDR3 is 14 amino acids. V lost 2 bases to trimming and J lost 2 bases, with 10 bases between them. The CDR3 here is CASSLQSGAYEQYF. The CDR3 coding sequence is TGTGCCAGCAGTTTACAGTCAGGGGCCTACGAGCAGTACTTC.

In regard to this clonotype: At one end, the junction sequence differs from germline, possibly due to a read error. The chain links TRBV5-1 to TRBJ2-1, with TRBD2 identical over 15 bases. This CDR3 has 18 residues. Germline lookup yields CDR1 SGHRS and CDR2 YFSETQ. The CDR3 region is CASRLGLAGGLPYNEQFF. The CDR3 bases are TGCGCCAGCAGGTTGGGACTAGCGGGAGGACTACCCTACAATGAGCAGTTCTTC.

As DNA, the CDR3 is TGTGCCAGCAGCTTGCCAGTACGGGTCCTAAATGAGCAGTTCTTC. This encodes CASSLPVRVLNEQFF. The chain is built from TRBV5-6 and TRBJ2-1; no clear D gene. The CDR3 is made up of 15 amino acids. Trimming stripped 1 base from V and 7 bases from J, with 15 bases between. Per germline, CDR1 SGHDT and CDR2 YYEEEE.

This clonotype has a count of ten or more. The chain links TRBV29-1 to TRBJ1-2; a possible D gene is TRBD1 (6 bases). CDR1 is SQVTM, CDR2 ANQGSEA, per germline. Between the trimmed V and J ends, which lost 3 bases and 4 bases, there was a span of 9 bases. The CDR3 runs 12 residues. The CDR3 nucleotides are TGCAGCGTTGAGGCCAGGGGCTATGGCTACACCTTC. It specifies CSVEARGYGYTF.